This T cell receptor beta chain was sequenced during a study of early T cells in non-severe SARS-CoV-2 infection. Study-level information: The input, bulk RNA from unsorted whole blood, was sequenced, and chains were unpaired.

This CDR3 is 16 amino acids long. Germline CDR1 reads MDHEN; CDR2 reads SYDVKM. Trimming removed 2 bases from V and 7 bases from J; junction bases left unmatched: 11. This clonotype was seen repeatedly, ten times or more. TCRdb ran MiXCR on the 5' RACE reads and lists one entry per CDR3 protein. The table lists roughly 51,000 distinct CDR3 sequences, under 7.5% of them singletons. The sequence was collected from an adult who was a healthcare worker with PCR-confirmed SARS-CoV-2 infection or an uninfected control (not recorded which). This chain joins TRBV28 and TRBJ2-7; 10 bases line up with TRBD1. The input for sequencing was whole blood, taken at baseline. In nucleotides, the CDR3 is TGTGCCAGCAGTTTAATCGGACAGGGGGTTTTGAGTGAGCAGTACTTC. As protein: CASSLIGQGVLSEQYF.